This T cell receptor beta chain was captured in a study of early T cells in non-severe SARS-CoV-2 infection. Via MiXCR, TCRdb re-called the 5' RACE reads, giving one row per CDR3 protein. The table has 75,000 to 100,000 distinct CDR3 sequences, about 15% seen once. The receptor comes from an adult who was a healthcare worker with PCR-confirmed SARS-CoV-2 infection or an uninfected control (not recorded which). Sequencing was performed on whole blood.

This CDR3 reads CASSFSTDYNEQFF. The CDR3 DNA reads as TGTGCCAGCAGTTTTTCGACGGATTACAATGAGCAGTTCTTC. The chain joins TRBV28 to TRBJ2-1; D ambiguous. CDR1 is MDHEN, CDR2 SYDVKM, per germline. The V and J ends lost 3 bases and 4 bases respectively, with 10 bases between them. There are 14 residues in the CDR3.